The 21 T cell receptor beta chains below all came from one sample that was sequenced in a study of CD8 T cells in Susac syndrome. Reverse transcription of roughly 0.5 to 1 ug RNA was carried out with random hexamers. TCRdb itself ran the immunoSEQ multiplex PCR reads through MiXCR, one entry per CDR3 protein. Here the sample spans under 150,000 distinct CDR3 sequences, more than 75% being singletons. Input material: CD8+ T cells from PBMCs. The receptors shown here come from a human donor with multiple sclerosis.

The genes are TRBV20-1 and TRBJ2-1, with TRBD2 matching over 12 bases. CDR3 size: 15 residues. Germline CDR1 DFQATT, CDR2 SNEGSKA (reference sequence). V lost 6 bases and J lost 5; bases outside the gene matches: 8. The CDR3 spells CSAPGLAGRNNEQFF. The DNA of the CDR3 is TGCAGTGCCCCCGGACTAGCGGGACGCAACAATGAGCAGTTCTTC.

The chain employs TRBV11-2 and TRBJ2-1, with 7 bases that match TRBD2. The CDR3 consists of 15 residues. Germline V gene lookup returns CDR1 SGHAT and CDR2 FQNNGV. V lost 5 bases to trimming and J lost 2 bases; unmatched junction nucleotides: 6. CDR3 nucleotides: TGTGCCAGCAGCATAGGACTAGGGGCCTACAATGAGCAGTTCTTC. Translation gives CASSIGLGAYNEQFF.

The gene calls are TRBV29-1 and TRBJ2-1; tentatively, D is TRBD1 or TRBD2 (5 bases each). The V end was cut by 2 bases, the J end by 11 bases, with 10 bases between. This CDR3 spans 11 amino acids. Germline V gives CDR1 SQVTM, CDR2 ANQGSEA. The CDR3: CSVELGTQQFF. The CDR3 DNA is TGCAGCGTTGAACTCGGGACCCAGCAGTTCTTC.

The chain is built from TRBV27 and TRBJ2-3; the D is unclear. CDR3 length: 13 residues. V gave up 7 bases and J gave up 6 bases, with 14 bases separating them. Germline CDR1 and CDR2: MNHEY and SMNVEV (reference sequence). The CDR3 coding sequence is TGTGCCAGCACGCCAAGGAGCTTCGATACGCAGTATTTT. Protein product: CASTPRSFDTQYF.

This CDR3 reads CASSPYSGRSTDTQYF. As DNA, the CDR3 is TGTGCCAGCAGTCCGTATAGCGGGAGGTCCACAGATACGCAGTATTTT. J is TRBJ2-3 and V is TRBV28, with 10 bases that match TRBD2. Trimming cost V 5 bases and J 2 bases; bases outside gene matches: 7. CDR1 and CDR2 from the germline V gene are MDHEN and SYDVKM. The CDR3 runs 16 residues. The full variable domain, its missing parts supplied by reference TRBV28 and TRBJ2-3, is DVKVTQSSRYLVKRTGEKVFLECVQDMDHENMFWYRQDPGLGLRLIYFSYDVKMKEKGDIPEGYSVSREKKERFSLILESASTNQTSMYLCASSPYSGRSTDTQYFGPGTRLTVL.

The V call is TRBV6-1, the J call TRBJ2-5, with D possibly matching TRBD1 (5 bases). This CDR3 contains 15 residues. Germline V gene sequence: CDR1 MNHNS, CDR2 SASEGT. V was shortened by 4 bases and J by 7 bases, with 19 bases between the two germline ends. CDR3 bases: TGTGCCAGCAGTGTGGGGCTTGACCAAAGGGGGACCCAGTACTTC. Its protein is CASSVGLDQRGTQYF.

This chain uses TRBV7-8 with TRBJ2-2; the D is unclear. The CDR3 has 13 residues. Trimming removed 4 bases from V and 5 bases from J, with 8 bases in between. In germline, CDR1 is SGHVS, CDR2 FQNEAQ. CDR3 sequence: CASSSWETGELFF. As DNA, the CDR3 is TGTGCCAGCAGCTCTTGGGAAACCGGGGAGCTGTTTTTT.

The rearrangement uses TRBV5-4 and TRBJ2-7, with TRBD2 matching 12 bases. Trimming at V came to 0 bases and at J to 6 bases, leaving 7 bases not matched to a gene. From germline, CDR1 is SGHNT and CDR2 YYREEE (reference sequence). The CDR3 contains 16 residues. The CDR3 here is CASSLGLAGVTGEQYF. DNA of the CDR3: TGTGCCAGCAGCTTGGGACTAGCGGGAGTAACGGGCGAGCAGTACTTC.

The chain employs TRBV20-1 and TRBJ2-7; the match to TRBD1 covers 8 bases. The germline CDR1 and CDR2 sequences are DFQATT and SNEGSKA (reference sequence). The V segment lost 2 bases and the J segment 4 bases; nucleotides outside the gene matches: 7. This CDR3 is built from 14 residues. CDR3 sequence (DNA): TGCAGTGCTAGACAACAGGGGGTTGGGTACGAGCAGTACTTC. Its translation: CSARQQGVGYEQYF.

This clonotype occurred once. J is TRBJ2-7 and V is TRBV28, with D perhaps matching TRBD1 (6 bases). Germline CDR1 MDHEN, CDR2 SYDVKM. This CDR3 has 14 residues. The V end was cut by 5 bases, the J end by 3 bases, with 14 bases between. DNA for the CDR3: TGTGCCAGCAGTCCCGAACAGGGCAACTACGAGCAGTACTTC. This translates into CASSPEQGNYEQYF.

The chain is built from TRBV5-1 and TRBJ2-5; D call uncertain. The CDR3 covers 12 residues. CDR1 is SGHRS and CDR2 is YFSETQ in the germline V gene. V gave up 4 bases and J gave up 5 bases, with 9 bases separating them. In nucleotides, the CDR3 is TGCGCCAGCAGCCCAATCGGGGAGACCCAGTACTTC. Encoded protein: CASSPIGETQYF.

The chain uses TRBV27 and TRBJ2-7, with D perhaps matching TRBD1 (6 bases). Germline V lookup: CDR1 MNHEY, CDR2 SMNVEV (reference sequence). This CDR3 comprises 13 residues. V shed 6 bases and J shed 6 bases, with 15 bases lying between them. The CDR3 is CASSRDIGLEQYF. The CDR3 DNA sequence: TGTGCCAGCAGCCGGGACATCGGGCTCGAGCAGTACTTC.

The rearrangement links TRBV27 to TRBJ1-1; TRBD1 aligns across 8 bases. The CDR3 runs 14 residues. Germline V gene sequence: CDR1 MNHEY, CDR2 SMNVEV (reference sequence). V was clipped by 9 bases and J by 3 bases; unmatched bases: 9. The CDR3 reads CASSDRAGYTEAFF. For the CDR3, the DNA is TGTGCCAGTTCGGACAGGGCGGGGTACACTGAAGCTTTCTTT.

V is TRBV2 and J is TRBJ2-1, with 8 bases fitting TRBD2. Germline loops: CDR1 SNHLY, CDR2 FYNNEI. V gave up 4 bases and J gave up 6 bases; unmatched junction bases: 5. The length of the CDR3 is 14 residues. CDR3 loop: CASSGRAGVNEQFF. The CDR3 DNA reads TGTGCCAGCAGTGGAAGAGCGGGAGTCAATGAGCAGTTCTTC.

This chain connects TRBV9 to TRBJ2-5; D is undetermined. V shed 5 bases and J shed 3 bases, with 11 bases lying between them. This CDR3 has 13 amino acids. Germline loops: CDR1 SGDLS, CDR2 YYNGEE. CDR3 sequence: CASRSTVEETQYF. The CDR3 nucleotides are TGTGCCAGCAGATCTACAGTGGAAGAGACCCAGTACTTC.

This chain uses TRBV18 with TRBJ1-5, with D possibly matching TRBD1 (5 bases). V shed 3 bases and J shed 0 bases, with 9 bases lying between them. This CDR3 has 15 residues. Germline lookup yields CDR1 KGHSH and CDR2 LQKENI. The CDR3 region is CASSPGRGSNQPQHF. The CDR3 nucleotides are TGTGCCAGCTCACCGGGAAGGGGTAGCAATCAGCCCCAGCATTTT.

The rearrangement joins TRBV28 to TRBJ1-5, with D perhaps matching TRBD1 (5 bases). This CDR3 comprises 14 residues. CDR1 is MDHEN, CDR2 SYDVKM, per germline. The germline V and J ends were trimmed by 5 bases and 2 bases, with 10 bases remaining between them. DNA of the CDR3: TGTGCCAGCAGTCAACAACAGGGCAATCAGCCCCAGCATTTT. Its protein is CASSQQQGNQPQHF.

This clonotype was observed a single time. The rearrangement joins TRBV7-9 to TRBJ2-7, with D unclear. Germline CDR1 and CDR2: SEHNR and FQNEAQ (reference sequence). The CDR3 loop spans 15 amino acids. V lost 3 bases and J lost 6, with 18 bases in between. This CDR3 reads CASSFVKVVPGEQYF. The DNA for the CDR3 is TGTGCCAGCAGCTTTGTGAAGGTAGTTCCTGGCGAGCAGTACTTC.

The gene calls are TRBV3-1 and TRBJ2-2; D perhaps matches TRBD2 (6 bases). Germline CDR1 and CDR2: LGHDT and YNNKEL (reference sequence). The ends were cut back, 0 bases at V and 1 base at J, with 6 bases in the middle. There are 15 residues in the CDR3. The CDR3 spells CASSQERENTGELFF. CDR3 coding DNA: TGTGCCAGCAGCCAAGAGCGGGAGAACACCGGGGAGCTGTTTTTT.

The rearrangement links TRBV6-5 to TRBJ2-3; D is ambiguous. There are 13 residues in the CDR3. Germline values: CDR1 MNHEY, CDR2 SVGAGI. V lost 1 base to trimming and J lost 11 bases, with 13 bases between them. In DNA form, the CDR3 reads TGTGCCAGCAGTTACTTTCCGGGCCAAGGGCAGTATTTT. Its translation: CASSYFPGQGQYF.

J is TRBJ2-6 and V is TRBV29-1; the D is unclear. Between the trimmed V and J ends, which lost 3 bases and 0 bases, there was a span of 9 bases. The CDR3 totals 15 residues. In germline, CDR1 is SQVTM, CDR2 ANQGSEA. The CDR3 reads CSVDSLSSGANVLTF. CDR3 DNA sequence: TGCAGCGTTGACAGTTTGAGCTCTGGGGCCAACGTCCTGACTTTC.